Following are 21 T cell receptor beta chains from one sample sequenced in a study of memory CD4+ T cells and cytomegalovirus serostatus. Single viable CD3+CD4+CD8-CD45RO+ cells were sorted as the memory CD4+ T cells. Produced via immunoSEQ multiplex PCR; TCRdb's table is partial and in-frame only. The repertoire holds some 47,000 clones, with 78% as singletons. Sequences were obtained from memory CD4+ T cells from blood. Receptors originate from an adult in good health and CMV-seronegative.

The chain uses TRBV11-2 and TRBJ2-2, with TRBD1 matching 9 bases. This CDR3 has 14 amino acids. Trimming at V came to 5 bases and at J to 8 bases, leaving 6 bases not matched to a gene. Germline V CDR1 and CDR2: SGHAT, FQNNGV. CDR3 loop: CASSHMTGGGELFF. The DNA for the CDR3 is TGTGCCAGCAGCCACATGACAGGGGGAGGGGAGCTGTTTTTT.

This clone was seen just once. This sequence joins TRBV7-6 and TRBJ1-5; D is possibly TRBD1 (6 bases). V was clipped by 4 bases and J by 4 bases, with 14 bases between them. This CDR3 is 15 amino acids long. Germline lookup yields CDR1 SGHVS and CDR2 FNYEAQ. The CDR3 sequence: CASSSIGGRNQPQHF. Here the CDR3 DNA reads TGTGCCAGCAGCTCAATAGGGGGTAGGAATCAGCCCCAGCATTTT.

The CDR3 DNA reads as TGTGCCAGCAGCTTAGACGGGGTTAACTATGGCTACACCTTC. Its protein is CASSLDGVNYGYTF. The chain is built from TRBV7-2 and TRBJ1-2; D is undetermined. Deletions cut 1 base from V and 1 base from J, with 7 bases between. CDR1 is SGHTA, CDR2 FQGNSA, per germline. The CDR3 loop spans 14 amino acids.

The rearrangement links TRBV6-1 to TRBJ1-2; D unresolved. Germline loops: CDR1 MNHNS, CDR2 SASEGT. V was trimmed by 0 bases and J by 3 bases, leaving 8 bases between them. The length of the CDR3 is 14 residues. The CDR3 region has the DNA TGTGCCAGCAGTGAAGCGTCAGACTACTATGGCTACACCTTC. Residues: CASSEASDYYGYTF.

The V gene is TRBV5-5, the J gene TRBJ2-7, with 12 bases aligning to TRBD1. The CDR3 loop spans 15 amino acids. V lost 2 bases and J lost 5; bases outside the gene matches: 5. Germline CDR1 is SGHKS and CDR2 is YYEKEE (reference sequence). CDR3 nucleotides: TGTGCCAGCAGCTTCCGGGACAGGGGGCTCCACGAGCAGTACTTC. This encodes CASSFRDRGLHEQYF. Together with reference TRBV5-5 and TRBJ2-7, the CDR3 gives the full variable domain: DAGVTQSPTHLIKTRGQQVTLRCSPISGHKSVSWYQQVLGQGPQFIFQYYEKEERGRGNFPDRFSARQFPNYSSELNVNALLLGDSALYLCASSFRDRGLHEQYFGPGTRLTVT.

The V call is TRBV27, the J call TRBJ2-5; 10 nucleotides agree with TRBD1. The CDR3 spans 15 residues. Per germline, CDR1 MNHEY and CDR2 SMNVEV (reference sequence). Trimming removed 5 bases from V and 0 bases from J; junction bases left unmatched: 3. CDR3 sequence (DNA): TGTGCCAGCAGTCTGGGACAGGGGAACCAAGAGACCCAGTACTTC. Its translation: CASSLGQGNQETQYF.

Written as DNA, the CDR3 is TGTGCCAGCGCGGACACTGAAGCTTTCTTT. As protein: CASADTEAFF. The genes are TRBV6-5 and TRBJ1-1; D remains ambiguous. Germline CDR1 MNHEY, CDR2 SVGAGI. The CDR3 runs to 10 residues. Trimming removed 8 bases at V and 3 bases at J, with 4 bases between.

CDR3 sequence reads: CSAEDGGTGGTYEQYF. The CDR3 DNA reads TGCAGCGCAGAAGATGGGGGGACAGGGGGCACCTACGAGCAGTACTTC. The chain has TRBV29-1 and TRBJ2-7, with TRBD1 identical over 12 bases. The J segment lost 2 bases and the V segment lost 7 bases, leaving 12 bases of the junction unmatched. CDR1 is SQVTM and CDR2 is ANQGSEA in the germline V gene. The CDR3 is made up of 16 amino acids.

As regards this clone: This specimen includes other DNA sequences encoding the same CDR3. The rearrangement uses TRBV5-1 and TRBJ1-5; D is undetermined. The germline CDR1 and CDR2 sequences are SGHRS and YFSETQ. V was shortened by 0 bases and J by 0 bases, with 4 bases between the two germline ends. The CDR3 is 14 residues long. This chain's CDR3 is CASSLEGSNQPQHF. The CDR3 DNA follows: TGCGCCAGCAGCTTGGAGGGTAGCAATCAGCCCCAGCATTTT.

The rearrangement joins TRBV2 to TRBJ1-2; no clear D. Germline loops: CDR1 SNHLY, CDR2 FYNNEI. The V gene lost 6 bases and the J gene lost 4 bases, with 12 bases spanning the gap. This CDR3 is 13 amino acids long. The CDR3 protein is CASSVPGVYGYTF. DNA of the CDR3: TGTGCCAGCAGCGTCCCAGGCGTCTATGGCTACACCTTC.

The rearrangement joins TRBV5-4 to TRBJ2-7; D is perhaps TRBD2 (6 bases). The CDR3 loop spans 15 amino acids. Trimming left V 3 bases short and J 1 base short, with 14 bases between. CDR1 and CDR2 from the germline V gene are SGHNT and YYREEE (reference sequence). Here the CDR3 DNA reads TGTGCCAGCAGCTCCGGGAGTCAGGGTTCCTACGAGCAGTACTTC. Protein product: CASSSGSQGSYEQYF.

This sequence joins TRBV19 and TRBJ1-3, with a possible D match to TRBD1 (6 bases). Trimming took 6 bases from V and 0 from J, leaving 12 bases between them. The CDR3 contains 15 residues. The germline CDR1 and CDR2 sequences are LNHDA and SQIVND (reference sequence). CDR3 sequence (DNA): TGTGCCAGTAGCAGGACAGCCTCCTCTGGAAACACCATATATTTT. Its translation is CASSRTASSGNTIYF.

This clone was counted a single time. The CDR3 region is CASSQRGGYGYTF. The CDR3 DNA follows: TGTGCCAGCTCACAAAGGGGGGGCTATGGCTACACCTTC. The chain uses TRBV18 and TRBJ1-2, with D maybe TRBD1 (6 bases). The V gene lost 4 bases and the J gene lost 4 bases, with 10 bases spanning the gap. The CDR3 contains 13 residues. Germline lookup yields CDR1 KGHSH and CDR2 LQKENI.

The chain links TRBV6-5 to TRBJ1-2; D might be TRBD1 (5 bases). CDR3 size: 15 residues. V gave up 6 bases and J gave up 2 bases, with 16 bases separating them. The germline V gene has CDR1 MNHEY and CDR2 SVGAGI. The CDR3 nucleotides read TGTGCCAGCAGCAACCGGGGGGATTACAACTATGGCTACACCTTC. This translates into CASSNRGDYNYGYTF.

This clone was recorded only once. The chain combines TRBV28 with TRBJ1-5; TRBD1 matches 9 bases. The V and J ends lost 5 bases and 6 bases, in that order; junction bases with no gene match: 5. CDR3 size: 14 residues. Germline V gene lookup returns CDR1 MDHEN and CDR2 SYDVKM. The CDR3 DNA follows: TGTGCCAGCAGTCCACAGGGACAGGGTCAGCCCCAGCATTTT. This gives the protein CASSPQGQGQPQHF.

This clone was found a few times. V and J are TRBV5-1 and TRBJ2-6; D gene ambiguous. V was cut by 0 bases and J by 0 bases, with 16 bases left in between. The CDR3 totals 19 residues. Germline loops: CDR1 SGHRS, CDR2 YFSETQ. CDR3 in amino acids: CASSLGIMKQSSGANVLTF. CDR3 DNA sequence: TGCGCCAGCAGCTTGGGGATTATGAAGCAGAGCTCTGGGGCCAACGTCCTGACTTTC. Full variable domain (outside the CDR3, taken from reference TRBV5-1 and TRBJ2-6): KAGVTQTPRYLIKTRGQQVTLSCSPISGHRSVSWYQQTPGQGLQFLFEYFSETQRNKGNFPGRFSGRQFSNSRSEMNVSTLELGDSALYLCASSLGIMKQSSGANVLTFGAGSRLTVL.

The genes are TRBV28 and TRBJ1-2; D remains unclear. The length of the CDR3 is 14 residues. The V end lost 6 bases, the J end lost 3 bases, and 14 bases lay between the germline ends. Per the germline V gene, CDR1 is MDHEN and CDR2 is SYDVKM. CDR3 DNA: TGTGCCAGCAGGACTGGGTTGGCCCACTATGGCTACACCTTC. This translates into CASRTGLAHYGYTF.

The chain joins TRBV11-2 to TRBJ2-5; TRBD2 matches at 9 bases. The CDR3 contains 16 residues. V gave up 4 bases and J gave up 8 bases; unmatched junction bases: 14. Germline values: CDR1 SGHAT, CDR2 FQNNGV. The CDR3 bases are TGTGCCAGCAGCTCATCCGCGGGGGGGCCGATCGAAACCCAGTACTTC. Translated, it gives CASSSSAGGPIETQYF. The variable domain in full, with the rest retrieved from reference TRBV11-2 and TRBJ2-5, is EAGVAQSPRYKIIEKRQSVAFWCNPISGHATLYWYQQILGQGPKLLIQFQNNGVVDDSQLPKDRFSAERLKGVDSTLKIQPAKLEDSAVYLCASSSSAGGPIETQYFGPGTRLLVL.

This rearrangement joins TRBV2 to TRBJ2-3; 7 bases are shared with TRBD2. The germline V gene encodes CDR1 SNHLY and CDR2 FYNNEI. V shed 6 bases and J 3 bases; nucleotides not matched to a gene: 12. The CDR3 runs 16 residues. The CDR3 bases are TGTGCCAGCAGGGTCGGACTAGGGATTCGGACAGATACGCAGTATTTT. Translated: CASRVGLGIRTDTQYF. The variable domain in full, completed from reference TRBV2 and TRBJ2-3, reads EPEVTQTPSHQVTQMGQEVILRCVPISNHLYFYWYRQILGQKVEFLVSFYNNEISEKSEIFDDQFSVERPDGSNFTLKIRSTKLEDSAMYFCASRVGLGIRTDTQYFGPGTRLTVL.

CDR3 DNA sequence: TGTGCCTGGAGGGGGGGACAGGGATTATTCTATGGCTACACCTTC. It codes for CAWRGGQGLFYGYTF. The chain carries TRBV30 and TRBJ1-2, with TRBD1 matching over 9 bases. The trim removed 3 bases at V and 4 bases at J, leaving 9 bases unmatched. Germline values: CDR1 GTSNPN, CDR2 SVGIG (reference sequence). The CDR3 covers 15 residues.

This clone was observed a single time. CDR3 DNA: TGTGCCAGCAGTGACAACCCAGGGGGCACAGATACGCAGTATTTT. Protein sequence: CASSDNPGGTDTQYF. V and J are TRBV25-1 and TRBJ2-3, with D possibly matching TRBD1 (6 bases). Germline V gene data show CDR1 as MGHDK and CDR2 as SYGVNS. V lost 3 bases, J lost 1 base, and 11 bases lay in between. CDR3 size: 15 residues.